Included here is one TCR beta chain sequence, with context. Its target is unknown. CDR3 length equals 14 residues. The germline V and J ends were trimmed by 3 bases and 1 base, with 10 bases remaining between them. Germline V gene sequence: CDR1 SNHLY, CDR2 FYNNEI. The sample originates from a study of shared clonotypes between healthy human individuals. Broader study findings: Few donors restricted represented genetic and exposure-history diversity. Only blood underwent sampling, and tissue repertoires likely differ.

Several immunoSEQ 96-well plates shared each subset's DNA, each plate a replicate. TCRdb's copy holds only in-frame clones and misses some; the assay was immunoSEQ multiplex PCR. The sample has hundreds of thousands of clones, 90% to 97% seen once. Naive CD8 isolation took CD45RO-negative cells positively selected for CCR7 and excluded terminally differentiated effector memory CD45RA+ cells. The sequence was collected from a woman in her 30s in good health. Sequenced sample: naive CD8+ T cells sorted from blood. The chain combines TRBV2 with TRBJ2-7; a weak D match, TRBD1 (6 bases). CDR3 nucleotide sequence: TGTGCCAGCAGTGACGCGGACAGATCCTACGAGCAGTACTTC. It encodes CASSDADRSYEQYF.